Below are 24 T cell receptor beta chains sequenced from a single sample in a study of Tregs in tolerant kidney transplant recipients. Only in-frame clones appear in the TCRdb table, and some are missing; sequencing was by immunoSEQ multiplex PCR. Here the sample spans about 64,000 clones, approximately 98% being singletons. The sequencing used Tregs from blood, collected before the transplant. The receptor set was obtained from a human donor who received a combined kidney and bone marrow transplant.

This sequence joins TRBV10-3 and TRBJ2-7; D might be TRBD1 (6 bases). The CDR3 has 14 amino acids. Germline V lookup: CDR1 ENHRY, CDR2 SYGVKD. The V end was cut by 0 bases, the J end by 3 bases, with 9 bases between. The CDR3 here is CAISESWGLYEQYF. The CDR3 bases are TGTGCCATCAGTGAGTCATGGGGGCTCTACGAGCAGTACTTC.

The J gene is TRBJ1-1, the V gene TRBV6-4; 7 bases align to TRBD1. With 3 bases clipped from V and 3 bases from J, the junction kept 1 base outside the gene matches. This CDR3 has 13 amino acids. Per germline, CDR1 MRHNA and CDR2 SNTAGT. The CDR3 loop is CASSEDRDTEAFF. As DNA, the CDR3 is TGTGCCAGCAGTGAAGACAGGGACACTGAAGCTTTCTTT.

This chain uses TRBV7-9 with TRBJ1-2; 9 nucleotides align to TRBD1. V shed 7 bases and J 3 bases; nucleotides not matched to a gene: 6. The germline V gene encodes CDR1 SEHNR and CDR2 FQNEAQ (reference sequence). The CDR3 is 14 amino acids. The CDR3 DNA sequence: TGTGCCAGCAATGACAGGGGGAACGACTATGGCTACACCTTC. Translating it yields CASNDRGNDYGYTF.

V usage is TRBV12-5 and J usage is TRBJ2-7, with 8 bases that match TRBD2. J was trimmed by 5 bases and V by 0 bases; bases with no gene match: 9. Germline values: CDR1 LGHNT, CDR2 FRNRAP. The CDR3 has 16 amino acids. The CDR3 DNA reads as TGTGCTAGTGGTTTGGTACGTGGCGGGAGGAGGGACGAGCAGTACTTC. Amino acids: CASGLVRGGRRDEQYF.

The V gene is TRBV4-3, the J gene TRBJ2-6; 8 bases line up with TRBD1. The CDR3 extends over 17 amino acids. J was trimmed by 4 bases and V by 4 bases; bases with no gene match: 9. The germline CDR1 and CDR2 sequences are LGHNA and YSLEER. For the CDR3, the DNA is TGCGCCAGCAGCCCGGACAGGGCCGCGTCGGGGGCCAACGTCCTGACTTTC. Protein product: CASSPDRAASGANVLTF.

The chain combines TRBV19 with TRBJ1-1; D uncertain. The V end lost 4 bases, the J end lost 0 bases, and 15 bases lay between the germline ends. The germline V gene has CDR1 LNHDA and CDR2 SQIVND (reference sequence). The CDR3 length is 16 residues. CDR3 region: CASSTPAGLLNTEAFF. Written as DNA, the CDR3 is TGTGCCAGTAGTACGCCGGCAGGTCTTTTGAACACTGAAGCTTTCTTT.

The genes are TRBV6-1 and TRBJ2-1; no clear D. CDR1 is MNHNS and CDR2 is SASEGT in the germline V gene. CDR3 length: 12 residues. V dropped 6 bases and J dropped 9 bases, with 12 bases sitting between them. The CDR3 loop is CASRGSIGEQFF. The CDR3, as DNA: TGTGCCAGCAGGGGCAGTATAGGTGAGCAGTTCTTC.

The V and J genes are TRBV21-1 and TRBJ1-2. TRBV21-1 is a pseudogene segment. The CDR3 has 15 amino acids. The CDR3: CASSPSGGDSGGYTF. For the CDR3, the DNA is TGTGCCAGCAGCCCCAGTGGAGGGGATTCGGGTGGCTACACCTTC.

The V call is TRBV9, the J call TRBJ1-2; D is unresolved. The ends were cut back, 2 bases at V and 5 bases at J, with 13 bases in the middle. This CDR3 has 14 residues. Germline V gives CDR1 SGDLS, CDR2 YYNGEE. The CDR3 reads CASSVGGFRYGYTF. CDR3 nucleotide sequence: TGTGCCAGCAGCGTTGGCGGATTCCGGTATGGCTACACCTTC.

A single count supports this clone. This chain joins TRBV5-1 and TRBJ2-7; D is uncertain. Germline V lookup: CDR1 SGHRS, CDR2 YFSETQ. V dropped 1 base and J dropped 6 bases, with 11 bases sitting between them. The CDR3 is 13 amino acids. The CDR3 loop reads CASSLPNSGEQYF. The CDR3, as DNA: TGCGCCAGCAGCTTGCCCAACTCGGGCGAGCAGTACTTC.

This chain joins TRBV7-2 and TRBJ1-4, with D unclear. This CDR3 is built from 15 residues. Germline loops: CDR1 SGHTA, CDR2 FQGNSA. V lost 0 bases to trimming and J lost 0 bases, with 5 bases between them. The CDR3: CASSLASTTNEKLFF. The CDR3 nucleotides read TGTGCCAGCAGCTTAGCTAGTACAACTAATGAAAAACTGTTTTTT. The entire variable domain, with the rest obtained from reference TRBV7-2 and TRBJ1-4, is as follows: GAGVSQSPSNKVTEKGKDVELRCDPISGHTALYWYRQSLGQGLEFLIYFQGNSAPDKSGLPSDRFSAERTGGSVSTLTIQRTQQEDSAVYLCASSLASTTNEKLFFGSGTQLSVL.

This chain joins TRBV28 and TRBJ1-6, with TRBD1 matching over 9 bases. V was pared by 7 bases and J by 9 bases, with 10 bases of the junction left unmatched. The CDR3 is made up of 15 amino acids. Germline CDR1 is MDHEN and CDR2 is SYDVKM. CDR3 amino acids: CASKPPGTGRSPLHF. In DNA form, the CDR3 reads TGTGCCAGCAAACCACCTGGGACAGGGCGTTCACCCCTCCACTTT.

The gene calls are TRBV18 and TRBJ2-7; D is unresolved. Germline CDR1 is KGHSH and CDR2 is LQKENI. With 4 bases removed from V and 4 bases from J, the gap between germline ends came to 8 bases. This CDR3 is 12 amino acids long. DNA for the CDR3: TGTGCCAGCTCACTCTATTCATACGAGCAGTACTTC. This sequence encodes CASSLYSYEQYF.

The rearrangement links TRBV7-9 to TRBJ2-1; 12 bases are shared with TRBD2. Looked up from germline, CDR1 is SEHNR and CDR2 is FQNEAQ (reference sequence). This CDR3 is 17 amino acids long. V shed 5 bases and J 7 bases; nucleotides not matched to a gene: 12. CDR3 in amino acids: CASSRWLAGGPYNEQFF. The DNA for the CDR3 is TGTGCCAGCAGCCGATGGCTAGCGGGAGGGCCGTATAATGAGCAGTTCTTC.

The V call is TRBV5-6, the J call TRBJ2-7; 9 positions match TRBD2. J was trimmed by 7 bases and V by 6 bases; bases with no gene match: 11. Germline lookup yields CDR1 SGHDT and CDR2 YYEEEE. The CDR3 length is 14 residues. The CDR3 here is CASIRGSGSREQYF. CDR3 in DNA: TGTGCCAGCATCAGAGGTAGCGGGAGCAGGGAGCAGTACTTC.

A single count supports this clone. The chain uses TRBV11-3 and TRBJ2-1; 8 nucleotides agree with TRBD2. The length of the CDR3 is 16 residues. CDR1 and CDR2 (germline): SGHNT, YENEEA. The V segment lost 1 base and the J segment 5 bases; nucleotides outside the gene matches: 7. The CDR3 region has the DNA TGTGCCAGCAGCTTAGTGGCGGGAGGAAGCCACAATGAGCAGTTCTTC. It is translated as CASSLVAGGSHNEQFF.

The rearrangement uses TRBV5-1 and TRBJ1-6; no definite D call. The CDR3 is 13 residues long. Germline V gene lookup returns CDR1 SGHRS and CDR2 YFSETQ. V lost 0 bases and J 10 bases, leaving 8 bases between the germline ends. CDR3 in DNA: TGCGCCAGCAGCTTGGGACAAGACTCACCCCTCCACTTT. Protein: CASSLGQDSPLHF.

The J gene is TRBJ1-5, the V gene TRBV29-1; tentative D call: TRBD1 (6 bases). The CDR3 consists of 14 residues. Germline V CDR1 and CDR2: SQVTM, ANQGSEA. Between the trimmed V and J ends, which lost 4 bases and 0 bases, there was a span of 10 bases. In nucleotides, the CDR3 is TGCAGCGTTGGGGAGGGGGATAGCAATCAGCCCCAGCATTTT. It specifies CSVGEGDSNQPQHF.

The gene calls are TRBV27 and TRBJ2-7, with 7 bases fitting TRBD1. Germline V gene sequence: CDR1 MNHEY, CDR2 SMNVEV (reference sequence). The CDR3 consists of 14 residues. Trimming at V came to 2 bases and at J to 3 bases, leaving 4 bases not matched to a gene. This CDR3 reads CASSLTRGLYEQYF. CDR3 nucleotide sequence: TGTGCCAGCAGTTTAACAAGGGGGCTCTACGAGCAGTACTTC.

V gene TRBV9 combines with J gene TRBJ1-2, with D possibly TRBD1 on 5 matching bases. CDR1 is SGDLS and CDR2 is YYNGEE in the germline V gene. The V and J ends lost 2 bases and 8 bases respectively, with 16 bases between them. The CDR3 runs 14 residues. For the CDR3, the DNA is TGTGCCAGCAGCGTCGGCGGGGCAGGGAGAGGCTACACCTTC. It encodes CASSVGGAGRGYTF.

The gene calls are TRBV5-4 and TRBJ1-2; 7 bases map to TRBD1. The CDR3 spans 14 residues. The V gene's germline CDR1 is SGHNT and CDR2 YYREEE (reference sequence). V was pared by 5 bases and J by 8 bases, with 12 bases of the junction left unmatched. The CDR3 sequence is CASRVDRRMYGYTF. CDR3 DNA sequence: TGTGCCAGCAGGGTGGACAGGCGGATGTACGGCTACACCTTC.

The chain is built from TRBV6-1 and TRBJ2-7; D perhaps matches TRBD1 (6 bases). V lost 2 bases to trimming and J lost 3 bases, with 20 bases between them. The CDR3 has 17 residues. Germline lookup yields CDR1 MNHNS and CDR2 SASEGT. The CDR3 region is CASSEKIFRDTYYEQYF. The DNA for the CDR3 is TGTGCCAGCAGTGAAAAAATATTCCGGGACACATACTACGAGCAGTACTTC.

The V call is TRBV27, the J call TRBJ2-1; the match to TRBD1 covers 11 bases. Per the germline V gene, CDR1 is MNHEY and CDR2 is SMNVEV (reference sequence). The CDR3 runs to 16 residues. Trimming at V came to 0 bases and at J to 9 bases, leaving 7 bases not matched to a gene. For the CDR3, the DNA is TGTGCCAGCAGTTTATCATGGGACAGGGGGTGGGGTGAGCAGTTCTTC. Translating it yields CASSLSWDRGWGEQFF.

The V gene is TRBV15, the J gene TRBJ2-7; D possibly corresponds to TRBD1 (6 bases). The ends were cut back, 4 bases at V and 4 bases at J, with 8 bases in the middle. Germline CDR1 is LNHNV and CDR2 is YYDKDF (reference sequence). The CDR3 sequence is 12 residues long. The CDR3 sequence: CATSIQGYEQYF. Written as DNA, the CDR3 is TGTGCCACCAGCATACAGGGATACGAGCAGTACTTC. The full variable domain, its missing parts supplied by reference TRBV15 and TRBJ2-7, is DAMVIQNPRYQVTQFGKPVTLSCSQTLNHNVMYWYQQKSSQAPKLLFHYYDKDFNNEADTPDNFQSRRPNTSFCFLDIRSPGLGDTAMYLCATSIQGYEQYFGPGTRLTVT.